One sample yielded the 11 T cell receptor beta chains listed below, sequenced in a study of metastatic and nonmetastatic thyroid tumors. Thyroid surgery took place with no prior treatment in any patient. From the PCR reads, TCRdb re-called clones with MiXCR. The sample lists roughly 75,000 clones; about an eighth were seen once. Sequenced: tumor tissue. Receptor source: a female donor with papillary thyroid cancer or a benign thyroid nodule (not recorded which). Some clones in this sample may be carry-over from other donors' samples.

Many counts were recorded for this clone. This chain connects TRBV28 to TRBJ2-6, with D possibly matching TRBD1 (5 bases). This CDR3 spans 16 amino acids. The germline V and J ends were trimmed by 4 bases and 2 bases, with 12 bases remaining between them. CDR1 MDHEN and CDR2 SYDVKM come from the germline V gene. DNA for the CDR3: TGTGCCAGCAGTTCCTGGACACCTACTGGGGCCAACGTCCTGACTTTC. The encoded protein is CASSSWTPTGANVLTF.

By proportion, this clone is medium-sized (0.01 to 0.1%). The chain carries TRBV6-2 or TRBV6-3 and TRBJ2-7; D not resolved. V was shortened by 1 base and J by 2 bases, with 9 bases between the two germline ends. This CDR3 contains 14 residues. The V gene's germline CDR1 is MNHEY and CDR2 SVGEGT. The CDR3 coding sequence is TGTGCCAGCAGTTACTTCGTCAGACCCTACGAGCAGTACTTC. Protein product: CASSYFVRPYEQYF.

This clone has a count of ten or more. The chain couples TRBV7-3 to TRBJ2-5; 13 bases align to TRBD2. Germline CDR1 reads SGHTA; CDR2 reads FQGTGA. The trim removed 5 bases at V and 4 bases at J, leaving 10 bases unmatched. This CDR3 has 17 amino acids. The CDR3 loop reads CASSPGLGLAGAETQYF. The CDR3 region has the DNA TGTGCCAGCAGCCCGGGTCTTGGACTAGCGGGAGCAGAGACCCAGTACTTC.

There are many counts of this clone. The chain has TRBV6-1 and TRBJ2-1; TRBD1 is a possible D gene (6 bases). V lost 4 bases and J 8 bases, leaving 24 bases between the germline ends. The CDR3 runs 17 residues. Germline V CDR1 and CDR2: MNHNS, SASEGT. The CDR3 DNA follows: TGTGCCAGCAGTGGCTCCTTGGGGGCATTTCGATTCGATGAGCAGTTCTTC. Its translation is CASSGSLGAFRFDEQFF.

This clone has at least ten counts. Other DNA sequences in the sample encode the same CDR3. The V and J genes are TRBV29-1 and TRBJ2-5; D unclear. The CDR3 consists of 11 residues. Germline V CDR1 and CDR2: SQVTM, ANQGSEA. V was trimmed by 7 bases and J by 1 base, leaving 7 bases between them. The CDR3 bases are TGCAGCGGGCAGGCCCAAGAGACCCAGTACTTC. Protein: CSGQAQETQYF.

In its sample, this clone was seen many times. The chain recombines TRBV7-8 with TRBJ1-4, with D maybe TRBD1 (6 bases). Germline V lookup: CDR1 SGHVS, CDR2 FQNEAQ. V was clipped by 5 bases and J by 7 bases, with 14 bases between them. This CDR3 has 14 amino acids. CDR3 sequence (DNA): TGTGCCAGCAGCCCTCAGGGGCACGGTGAAAAACTGTTTTTT. Amino acid sequence: CASSPQGHGEKLFF.

This clone was observed many times. Other nucleotide sequences in the sample specify the same CDR3. The rearrangement uses TRBV5-1 and TRBJ2-3; possibly TRBD1 for D (5 bases). Germline CDR1 SGHRS, CDR2 YFSETQ. This CDR3 comprises 14 residues. V lost 2 bases to trimming and J lost 3 bases, with 10 bases between them. CDR3 DNA: TGCGCCAGCAGCTTAGGACAAACGACAGATACGCAGTATTTT. Translating it yields CASSLGQTTDTQYF.

This clone was recorded at least ten times. The V gene is TRBV6-4, the J gene TRBJ2-2; the match to TRBD1 covers 7 bases. Trimming at V came to 5 bases and at J to 5 bases, leaving 2 bases not matched to a gene. Germline CDR1 is MRHNA and CDR2 is SNTAGT. The CDR3 spans 13 residues. The CDR3 coding sequence is TGTGCCAGCAGTCCGGGACAGACCGGGGAGCTGTTTTTT. Translated: CASSPGQTGELFF.

The CDR3 nucleotides are TGTGCCAGCAGCTTAACAGCGGAATCACCCTACAATGAGCAGTTCTTC. Amino acid sequence: CASSLTAESPYNEQFF. The gene calls are TRBV7-6 and TRBJ2-1; TRBD2 might be the D (5 bases). V lost 2 bases, J lost 2 bases, and 13 bases lay in between. CDR3 size: 16 residues. Germline V gene lookup returns CDR1 SGHVS and CDR2 FNYEAQ. The complete variable domain, with remaining parts taken from reference TRBV7-6 and TRBJ2-1, reads GAGVSQSPRYKVTKRGQDVALRCDPISGHVSLYWYRQALGQGPEFLTYFNYEAQQDKSGLPNDRFSAERPEGSISTLTIQRTEQRDSAMYRCASSLTAESPYNEQFFGPGTRLTVL.

On this clone: This sequence may be a read error, since a much larger clone differs from it by one base. The chain uses TRBV6-1 and TRBJ1-1, with D unresolved. The CDR3 loop spans 15 amino acids. In germline, CDR1 is MNHNS, CDR2 SASEGT. Trimming took off 5 bases at V and 4 bases at J, with 17 bases between the two ends. The CDR3 DNA follows: TGTGCCAGCAGTCCACCCGGGGATAGGGTCACTGAAGCTTTCTTT. It is translated as CASSPPGDRVTEAFF.

At least ten counts were recorded for this clone. The chain uses TRBV5-5 and TRBJ1-3; D remains ambiguous. The length of the CDR3 is 16 residues. Germline CDR1 SGHKS, CDR2 YYEKEE (reference sequence). V was cut by 0 bases and J by 2 bases, with 12 bases left in between. The CDR3 DNA sequence: TGTGCCAGCAGCTTGGGTTGGGCAAGAACTGGAAACACCATATATTTT. This gives the protein CASSLGWARTGNTIYF.